This T cell receptor beta chain was identified during a study of shared clonotypes between healthy human individuals (dated by TCRdb to about 2020). Background for the entire study: A couple of women and three men aged 18 to 49 years were included in the cohort. To estimate repertoire size and how much clonotypes are shared between individuals, the study performed deep sequencing of blood TCR repertoires from five healthy adults. Each donor's leukapheresis produced roughly between about 0.8 and 8.9 billion PBMCs. Per donor, three plates each were used for CD4 naive and CD4 memory, two for CD8 naive, and one for CD8 memory. Libraries were prepared and TCR repertoires were sequenced by different laboratories using diverse techniques, in order to increase sequencing depth and limit assay-specific biases.

The CDR3 runs 14 amino acids, cysteine and phenylalanine included. Only the CDR3 portion is preserved as DNA: 42 bases, with reading frame beginning at the first base. CDR1 and CDR2, looked up from the germline V gene, are SQVTM and ANQGSEA. Cut back by 7 bases and 7 bases, the V and J ends lie 20 bases apart. Comment on this clone: No cognate antigen has been identified for it. No base quality information exists; no much larger clone differs at one position.

The study at large found these results: The genetic and exposure-history diversity represented was limited by the small number of donors. Pairwise subsampling led to the expectation that sequencing depth would affect the degree of clonotype sharing among donors. Sampling was limited to blood, and TCR repertoires in tissue likely differ from TCR repertoires in blood. About 5% of naive CD4, 3% to 4% of naive CD8, 2.3% of memory CD4, and 0.4% of memory CD8 clonotypes were shared across four donors. Compared with non-shared clonotypes, clonotypes shared by all four sorted-subset donors had higher generation probabilities. Rarefaction of sorted-subset datasets indicated incomplete sequencing despite the large sequencing depth. Larger estimated clonotype richness was generally found for naive subsets than for memory subsets.

TCR CDR3 regions were amplified from genomic DNA by multiplex PCR using the deep immunoSEQ assay. Extracted genomic DNA from each cell subset was spread evenly across all wells of several immunoSEQ 96-well plates, with each plate serving as a replicate. Each replicate PCR for sorted subsets received roughly 200 ng genomic DNA, equal to roughly 30,000 T cell genomes. Purified libraries were measured with a Qubit 3.0 fluorometer, size-checked on a Bioanalyzer 2100, and measured again with the KAPA Library Quantification kit. Every immunoSEQ 96-well plate was sequenced on a dedicated single-read 150-cycle Illumina NextSeq 550 flow cell. As for the original processing: Because the immunoSEQ output held only junctional sequences and lacked quality scores, the filtering could not match the filtering applied to full-length reads. Sequences were annotated with PyIR, a Python wrapper for IgBLAST v1.9, and V/J genes and CDR3 were assigned using IMGT germline references. Reads were filtered out if the reads had weak V/J assignments (E-value above 1e-6), no CDR3, stop codons, out-of-frame junctions, or ambiguous translated residues. A V3J clonotype was defined by an identical inferred V gene, J gene, and CDR3 amino acid sequence. The percentage overlap between two repertoires was calculated by dividing the number of shared unique clonotypes by the size of the smaller repertoire. Repertoire richness was assessed with RTK rarefaction, the Chao1 estimator, and Recon v2.1 estimates of unobserved clonotypes. For all TCRbeta clonotypes obtained by the gDNA method from a few donors, generation probabilities were computed with OLGA. Not all clones reach the TCRdb copy of this immuneACCESS table, which keeps in-frame sequences only. Checked studies attribute under half of the gap to unresolved V genes and leave the rest unexplained. V, J and clone size were drawn from that table, and D and trimming were deduced from the DNA. For this sample there are roughly 2.1 million clones; around 93% appear just once. Together, the top ten hold roughly 1.7% of the sample.

For the CD8 naive samples, CD45RO-negative cells were positively selected for CCR7, yielding a CD45RA+CCR7+ population from which TemRA cells were excluded. The donors were healthy, HIV-negative adults with no recently reported acute infections or vaccinations. Every donor was a Caucasian adult residing in Nashville, Tennessee, USA. Blood was collected by leukapheresis, and PBMCs were isolated by Ficoll-Histopaque density gradient centrifugation and then cryopreserved in liquid nitrogen vapor phase. Analytical flow cytometry was used to check the purity and quantity of each magnetically sorted T cell population. Genomic DNA was isolated from each sorted fraction and quantified by UV absorbance on a Nanodrop 2000c.

The rearrangement combines TRBV29-1 with TRBJ2-1; TRBD2 could be the D gene, as 5 bases match. Sequencing input: naive CD8+ T cells from PBMCs. The sample's cell subset or site label is to be understood as: CD45RA+CCR7+. The sequence derives from a man aged 18 to 30 in good health. Some clones in this sample may be carry-over from other donors' samples. The bases read TGCAGCGCCAAGAGAGCGGAGAGATGGAATGAGCAGTTCTTC. Translated, it reads CSAKRAERWNEQFF.